The 22 T cell receptor beta chains presented below share a single source sample, sequenced in a study of T-cell memory formation after mild COVID-19. Via MiXCR, TCRdb re-called the 5' RACE reads, giving one row per CDR3 protein. The repertoire consists of approximately 440,000 distinct CDR3 sequences, with approximately 20% occurring once and the leading ten covering about 8.1%. The sample was PBMCs or a T cell subset sorted from them (not recorded which). The receptors stem from an adult woman who had mild COVID-19 (a few samples of this study predate the infection). Cell type and time point are not known.

The chain carries TRBV18 and TRBJ2-7; D is unresolved. Between the trimmed V and J ends, which lost 2 bases and 2 bases, there was a span of 7 bases. Per the germline V gene, CDR1 is KGHSH and CDR2 is LQKENI. This CDR3 is 13 amino acids long. This CDR3 is CASSPSGPYEQYF. The CDR3 DNA sequence: TGTGCCAGCTCACCAAGTGGGCCCTACGAGCAGTACTTC.

This rearrangement joins TRBV7-6 to TRBJ2-1; TRBD1 matches at 10 bases. CDR3 length equals 15 residues. Germline trimming cut 8 bases from V and 8 bases from J; bases unmatched to any gene: 12. Germline V CDR1 and CDR2: SGHVS, FNYEAQ. The CDR3 is CASSPLRDRGDEQFF. CDR3 in DNA: TGTGCCAGCTCCCCTCTCCGGGACAGGGGTGATGAGCAGTTCTTC. The whole variable domain, filled in from reference TRBV7-6 and TRBJ2-1, reads GAGVSQSPRYKVTKRGQDVALRCDPISGHVSLYWYRQALGQGPEFLTYFNYEAQQDKSGLPNDRFSAERPEGSISTLTIQRTEQRDSAMYRCASSPLRDRGDEQFFGPGTRLTVL.

This clonotype has just a few counts. V gene TRBV5-4 combines with J gene TRBJ1-1; no clear D gene. The germline gives CDR1 SGHNT, CDR2 YYREEE (reference sequence). V dropped 3 bases and J dropped 3 bases, with 12 bases sitting between them. This CDR3 comprises 14 residues. CDR3 nucleotides: TGTGCCAGCAGCTCCGTCCACGGCGACACTGAAGCTTTCTTT. It is translated as CASSSVHGDTEAFF.

The CDR3, as DNA: TGCGCCAGCAGCCAAATGAGGACCGGGGAGCTGTTTTTT. This sequence encodes CASSQMRTGELFF. The chain links TRBV4-3 to TRBJ2-2; D remains ambiguous. The CDR3 extends over 13 amino acids. Germline CDR1 and CDR2: LGHNA and YSLEER. V lost 2 bases and J 5 bases, leaving 6 bases between the germline ends.

The chain couples TRBV7-3 to TRBJ2-2, with 7 bases aligning to TRBD1. The CDR3 spans 15 residues. V shed 3 bases and J 3 bases; nucleotides not matched to a gene: 4. The germline V gene has CDR1 SGHTA and CDR2 FQGTGA. The CDR3 sequence: CASSFTTGYTGELFF. CDR3 nucleotides: TGTGCCAGCAGCTTCACGACAGGGTACACCGGGGAGCTGTTTTTT. The full variable domain, with the rest looked up from reference TRBV7-3 and TRBJ2-2, is GAGVSQTPSNKVTEKGKYVELRCDPISGHTALYWYRQSLGQGPEFLIYFQGTGAADDSGLPNDRFFAVRPEGSVSTLKIQRTERGDSAVYLCASSFTTGYTGELFFGEGSRLTVL.

This clonotype was detected only a few times. This chain uses TRBV12-3 or TRBV12-4 with TRBJ2-2; D could derive from TRBD1 or TRBD2 (6 bases each). The CDR3 is 16 amino acids. V dropped 7 bases and J dropped 5 bases, with 20 bases sitting between them. CDR3: CASTSRGDPGTGELFF. In DNA form, the CDR3 reads TGTGCCAGCACCTCGAGGGGGGACCCGGGGACCGGGGAGCTGTTTTTT.

This clonotype has only a few counts. The V and J genes are TRBV2 and TRBJ1-5; D is unresolved. Trimming removed 4 bases from V and 6 bases from J, with 7 bases in between. Germline V lookup: CDR1 SNHLY, CDR2 FYNNEI. The CDR3 is 12 amino acids. The CDR3 region is CASSGVGQPQHF. The CDR3, as DNA: TGTGCCAGCAGTGGTGTGGGTCAGCCCCAGCATTTT.

The V gene is TRBV20-1, the J gene TRBJ2-5; 9 positions match TRBD1. CDR3 length: 15 residues. Germline assignment: CDR1 DFQATT and CDR2 SNEGSKA (reference sequence). Trimming removed 3 bases from V and 2 bases from J; junction bases left unmatched: 7. In nucleotides, the CDR3 is TGCAGTGCTAGGCCGGGACAGGGCGCTCAAGAGACCCAGTACTTC. It encodes CSARPGQGAQETQYF.

This clonotype was found a few times. The genes are TRBV9 and TRBJ1-1; perhaps TRBD1 as D (6 bases). This CDR3 contains 14 residues. V lost 4 bases, J lost 1 base, and 11 bases lay in between. Germline CDR1 is SGDLS and CDR2 is YYNGEE. CDR3 nucleotides: TGTGCCAGCAGCCACGGGGGGGCGAACACTGAAGCTTTCTTT. It encodes CASSHGGANTEAFF.

This clonotype was observed at least ten times. The J gene is TRBJ1-4, the V gene TRBV4-1; D gene unclear. Germline V CDR1 and CDR2: MGHRA, YSYEKL. CDR3 length: 15 amino acids. V was shortened by 2 bases and J by 4 bases, with 11 bases between the two germline ends. DNA of the CDR3: TGCGCCAGCAGCCAATCCGACCTTATTAATGAAAAACTGTTTTTT. It yields the protein CASSQSDLINEKLFF.

This clonotype was observed a few times. The V call is TRBV29-1, the J call TRBJ2-7; D is unresolved. Germline V gives CDR1 SQVTM, CDR2 ANQGSEA. The V gene lost 6 bases and the J gene lost 0 bases, with 6 bases spanning the gap. CDR3 length: 11 amino acids. The CDR3 loop is CSVASSYEQYF. CDR3 nucleotide sequence: TGCAGCGTCGCAAGCTCCTACGAGCAGTACTTC.

This clonotype was counted a few times. The rearrangement uses TRBV4-1 and TRBJ2-1, with D possibly matching TRBD2 (5 bases). Germline CDR1 is MGHRA and CDR2 is YSYEKL. V was pared by 1 base and J by 8 bases, with 18 bases between. This CDR3 is built from 16 residues. The CDR3 DNA is TGCGCCAGCAGCCAAGTGAGCGGACGGTATGGGGATGAGCAGTTCTTC. Translated, it gives CASSQVSGRYGDEQFF.

This clonotype was seen a few times. J is TRBJ1-1 and V is TRBV18; TRBD1 might be the D (5 bases). The CDR3 runs 15 residues. CDR1 is KGHSH, CDR2 LQKENI, per germline. V dropped 3 bases and J dropped 4 bases, with 15 bases sitting between them. In nucleotides, the CDR3 is TGTGCCAGCTCACCGGAGGGGTTGGGCGTCACTGAAGCTTTCTTT. This sequence encodes CASSPEGLGVTEAFF.

This clonotype was detected only a few times. For the CDR3, the DNA is TGCGCCAGCAGAGGACATAGCGGAGATACGCAGTATTTT. Amino acid sequence: CASRGHSGDTQYF. The chain uses TRBV5-1 and TRBJ2-3, with D possibly TRBD2 on 6 matching bases. The V end lost 5 bases, the J end lost 5 bases, and 12 bases lay between the germline ends. This CDR3 has 13 residues. Germline V gene sequence: CDR1 SGHRS, CDR2 YFSETQ.

The rearrangement joins TRBV9 to TRBJ1-4; 7 bases map to TRBD1. There are 15 residues in the CDR3. Trimming at V came to 4 bases and at J to 5 bases, leaving 8 bases not matched to a gene. Germline V lookup: CDR1 SGDLS, CDR2 YYNGEE. This CDR3 is CASSPGTVKNEKLFF. CDR3 nucleotides: TGTGCCAGCAGCCCCGGGACAGTGAAAAATGAAAAACTGTTTTTT.

The chain combines TRBV29-1 with TRBJ1-1; the match to TRBD1 covers 8 bases. CDR1 and CDR2 from the germline V gene are SQVTM and ANQGSEA. V was clipped by 4 bases and J by 1 base; unmatched bases: 8. The CDR3 has 15 residues. In DNA form, the CDR3 reads TGCAGCGTTGGGGTTAGGACAGGGCGGAACACTGAAGCTTTCTTT. This translates into CSVGVRTGRNTEAFF.

CDR3 DNA: TGTGCCAGCAGCCAAGTCTTGAGCGGGAGCCACGAGCAGTACTTC. Its protein product is CASSQVLSGSHEQYF. The V gene is TRBV3-1, the J gene TRBJ2-7, with 8 positions matching TRBD2. V trimming: 1 base; J trimming: 5 bases; junction bases outside the gene matches: 7. The CDR3 is 15 residues long. CDR1 and CDR2 from the germline V gene are LGHDT and YNNKEL (reference sequence).

In this sample, this clonotype turned up a few times. The chain carries TRBV29-1 and TRBJ2-2; D is perhaps TRBD1 or TRBD2 (5 bases each). The CDR3 spans 15 residues. The germline V and J ends were trimmed by 6 bases and 3 bases, with 17 bases remaining between them. Germline lookup yields CDR1 SQVTM and CDR2 ANQGSEA. CDR3 nucleotide sequence: TGCAGCGTAGCGAGGGCAGGGACGGACACCGGGGAGCTGTTTTTT. It is translated as CSVARAGTDTGELFF.

This clonotype was recorded a few times. The chain recombines TRBV29-1 with TRBJ2-7; D is perhaps TRBD1 or TRBD2 (5 bases each). Trimming left V 4 bases short and J 9 bases short, with 13 bases between. Germline V gene sequence: CDR1 SQVTM, CDR2 ANQGSEA. The CDR3 length is 11 residues. The CDR3 here is CSVGDVAGQYF. The CDR3 DNA sequence: TGCAGCGTTGGGGACGTGGCTGGGCAGTACTTC.

This clonotype was observed at least ten times. V and J are TRBV20-1 and TRBJ1-1, with TRBD1 identical over 8 bases. Germline CDR1 is DFQATT and CDR2 is SNEGSKA (reference sequence). CDR3 size: 14 residues. J was trimmed by 1 base and V by 6 bases; bases with no gene match: 7. The CDR3 DNA sequence: TGCAGTGCCCAACGACAGGGGAGGAACACTGAAGCTTTCTTT. Translation: CSAQRQGRNTEAFF.

This clonotype has a handful of counts. The CDR3 bases are TGCGCCAGCAGCCCTATCAGCGGGGGATACAATGAGCAGTTCTTC. It is translated as CASSPISGGYNEQFF. This chain uses TRBV5-1 with TRBJ2-1; TRBD2 aligns across 8 bases. CDR3 length: 15 amino acids. J was trimmed by 4 bases and V by 4 bases; bases with no gene match: 7. Germline V gives CDR1 SGHRS, CDR2 YFSETQ. Filled out from reference TRBV5-1 and TRBJ2-1, the complete variable domain reads KAGVTQTPRYLIKTRGQQVTLSCSPISGHRSVSWYQQTPGQGLQFLFEYFSETQRNKGNFPGRFSGRQFSNSRSEMNVSTLELGDSALYLCASSPISGGYNEQFFGPGTRLTVL.

The sample holds many counts of this clonotype. The chain uses TRBV18 and TRBJ2-7, with 13 positions matching TRBD2. The trim removed 5 bases at V and 2 bases at J, leaving 12 bases unmatched. This CDR3 spans 18 amino acids. Germline loops: CDR1 KGHSH, CDR2 LQKENI. The CDR3 sequence: CASSRAGTSGANPYEQYF. The CDR3 nucleotides are TGTGCCAGCTCAAGAGCCGGGACTAGCGGGGCTAATCCCTACGAGCAGTACTTC. The complete variable domain, with remaining parts taken from reference TRBV18 and TRBJ2-7, reads NAGVMQNPRHLVRRRGQEARLRCSPMKGHSHVYWYRQLPEEGLKFMVYLQKENIIDESGMPKERFSAEFPKEGPSILRIQQVVRGDSAAYFCASSRAGTSGANPYEQYFGPGTRLTVT.